The 3 T cell receptor beta chains below all came from one sample that was sequenced in a study of blood T cell repertoires in COVID-19. Generated by immunoSEQ multiplex PCR, the TCRdb table keeps only in-frame clones and is missing some. The sample includes approximately 110,000 clones, 88% seen only once; the top ten take roughly 1%. Sequencing input: peripheral blood. Source of these receptors: a woman between 45 and 65 years old with active or convalescent COVID-19.

A word on this clone: One end of the junction fails to match germline, which may point to a read error. V and J are TRBV10-3 and TRBJ1-5; a weak D match, TRBD1 (5 bases). Germline CDR1 and CDR2: ENHRY and SYGVKD. CDR3 size: 14 residues. CDR3 sequence reads: CAISEGARDQPQHF. CDR3 in DNA: TGTGCCATCAGTGAGGGGGCGCGGGATCAGCCCCAACATTTT.

The gene calls are TRBV14 and TRBJ2-7, with D perhaps TRBD2 (5 bases). V lost 2 bases to trimming and J lost 7 bases, with 9 bases between them. CDR3 length: 12 amino acids. The germline gives CDR1 SGHDN, CDR2 FVKESK. The CDR3 is CASSQFPGEQYF. The CDR3 DNA sequence: TGTGCCAGCAGCCAATTCCCGGGAGAGCAGTACTTC. The entire variable domain, with the rest obtained from reference TRBV14 and TRBJ2-7, is as follows: EAGVTQFPSHSVIEKGQTVTLRCDPISGHDNLYWYRRVMGKEIKFLLHFVKESKQDESGMPNNRFLAERTGGTYSTLKVQPAELEDSGVYFCASSQFPGEQYFGPGTRLTVT.

The gene calls are TRBV5-1 and TRBJ2-7, with 7 bases aligning to TRBD1. Trimming took 4 bases from V and 4 from J; bases not matched to a gene: 5. Germline V gives CDR1 SGHRS, CDR2 YFSETQ. This CDR3 has 13 amino acids. CDR3 in DNA: TGCGCCAGCAGCCCACAGGGGTCATACGAGCAGTACTTC. Its translation: CASSPQGSYEQYF.